This TCR beta chain originates from a study of blood T cell repertoires in COVID-19 (dated by TCRdb to 2018 to 2021). For the wider study: Samples from collaborators originated in the United States, Italy and Spain and spanned both the acute and convalescent phases of COVID-19. Where available, HLA class I and class II types were obtained from metadata supplied by the sample provider rather than from assay-based typing. The prospective study material was composed of cDNA or gDNA derived from T cells, B-cell-depleted T cells, or PBMCs. The samples were drawn from two sources: the first 160 participants of the ongoing ImmuneRACE study, and 1,000 to 1,500 subjects contributed by 6 global collaborators. The dataset comprised deeply sampled blood TCRbeta repertoires from subjects exposed to, actively infected with, or recovered from COVID-19. The repertoires were released in a freely available public database meant as a resource for research on the immune response to SARS-CoV-2. Sample metadata almost always included a de-identified subject ID, COVID-19 status, age in years and sex.

Results and caveats for the whole study, not just this receptor: The amount of clinical and demographic metadata varied by source and participant and was provided uncurated.

TCRbeta CDR3 regions were amplified from genomic DNA using the immunoSEQ Assay, a bias-controlled multiplex PCR. Per the source publication's procedure: Nucleated cell counts per sample were estimated from amplification of reference gene primers within the assay. Sequence reads were collapsed and filtered to measure the absolute abundance of every unique TCRbeta CDR3 rearrangement. Productive Simpson clonality was computed per sample as the square root of Simpson's diversity index over productive rearrangements. In its TCRdb copy, this immuneACCESS table keeps in-frame sequences only and misses some clones. Where compared with another copy, unresolved V genes explain less than half of these, and the others have no known cause. That table is the source of V, J and clone size, and D and trimming were worked out from the DNA. A total of some 69,000 clones appear in this sample, 79% of them only once. The ten largest account for roughly 48% of the sample.

Whole blood was collected in K2EDTA tubes by collaborating institutions according to the institutions' own protocols. For TCRbeta analysis, collaborator samples were shipped as frozen whole blood, as isolated PBMCs, or as DNA extracted from either sample type. A single count supports this clone. Its antigen remains undetermined. No base quality information exists; no much larger clone differs at one position. The CDR3 has 13 amino acids, counting the end cysteine and phenylalanine. Just the 39-base CDR3 DNA is kept, in frame starting at base 1. V trim: 4 bases; J trim: 8 bases; unmatched bases: 5. CDR1 and CDR2 were assigned from the germline V gene (reference sequence) as SGHNT and YYREEE.

The specimen sequenced was peripheral blood. The V gene is TRBV5-4 and the J gene is TRBJ2-1; 8 middle bases align to TRBD2. The receptor was derived from a human donor in a cohort sampled during active COVID-19. The sequenced DNA is TGTGCCAGCAGCCAGTCGGGAGGGGATGAGCAGTTCTTC. Its protein is CASSQSGGDEQFF.